Sequencing of this TCR beta chain was carried out in a study of neurological immune-mediated disorders. The sample's time point: longitudinal time-point 1 (baseline). This clonotype was found many times. TCRdb reprocessed the 5' RACE reads with MiXCR, giving one entry per CDR3 protein. This sample has tens of thousands of distinct CDR3 sequences, with approximately 13% found just once. The CDR3 consists of 15 residues. The ends were cut back, 5 bases at V and 9 bases at J, with 20 bases in the middle. The germline V gene has CDR1 MGHRA and CDR2 YSYEKL. Sequenced input: PBMCs. The rearrangement links TRBV4-1 to TRBJ2-1; D is undetermined. The source of this sequence is a female donor with HTLV-1-associated myelopathy (HAM/TSP). CDR3 DNA sequence: TGCGCCAGCAGCACGACCGGTTCAACGCTGGGTGAGCAGTTCTTC. Translating gives CASSTTGSTLGEQFF.